A selection of T cell receptor beta chains follows, all from one sample in a study of blood T cell repertoires in COVID-19. Method: immunoSEQ multiplex PCR; TCRdb's copy keeps in-frame clones and lacks some. The sample lists 250,000 to 350,000 clones; less than 85% were seen once. The sequencing sample was made of peripheral blood. All receptors derive from a human donor with COVID-19, enrolled during active disease. The donor label of this sample is uncertain. The conserved cysteine and the conserved F or W are not part of the CDR3 here. Fields, in order: J gene, V gene, CDR3 protein.

J: TRBJ1-2; V: TRBV29-1; CDR3: SVGIGGAEGGYT
J: TRBJ2-7; V: TRBV30; CDR3: AWSHGTYSSYEQY
J: TRBJ2-3; V: TRBV7-9; CDR3: ASSFPGVTDTQY
J: TRBJ2-7; V: TRBV10-2; CDR3: ASSESHLRNYEQY
J: TRBJ2-2; V: TRBV18; CDR3: ASSPAAGDTGELF
J: TRBJ1-1; V: TRBV27; CDR3: ASSPYGQGEAF
J: TRBJ2-7; V: TRBV11-3; CDR3: ASSLAGGAYEQY
J: TRBJ2-5; V: TRBV11-3; CDR3: ASSLDSGLGETQY
J: TRBJ1-1; V: TRBV5-1; CDR3: ASSPAGVNTEAF
J: TRBJ1-5; V: TRBV19; CDR3: ASSRRGGDNQPQH
J: TRBJ2-3; V: TRBV12-3/TRBV12-4; CDR3: ASTSGGDTQY
J: TRBJ2-5; V: TRBV19; CDR3: ASSTHVNLGGETQY
J: TRBJ1-2; V: TRBV27; CDR3: ASREGQHYGYT
J: TRBJ2-5; V: TRBV4-1; CDR3: ASSQDRTSGERETQY
J: TRBJ2-5; V: TRBV11-3; CDR3: ASSLGELTRKQETQY
J: TRBJ1-6; V: TRBV28; CDR3: ASSQGSFNSPLH
J: TRBJ2-1; V: TRBV5-5; CDR3: ASSGQGLASNEQF
J: TRBJ1-1; V: TRBV20-1; CDR3: SASWGDNTEAF
J: TRBJ2-5; V: TRBV15; CDR3: ATSREGLAGEGETQY
J: TRBJ2-3; V: TRBV4-3; CDR3: ASSQEDRGATDTQY
J: TRBJ1-1; V: TRBV6-6; CDR3: ASRNLGALNTEAF
J: TRBJ2-2; V: TRBV11-3; CDR3: ASSSASGGGTGELF
J: TRBJ2-2; V: TRBV5-1; CDR3: ASTLTSQIGELF
J: TRBJ1-2; V: TRBV6-5; CDR3: ASSSTGIGQGYT
J: TRBJ1-4; V: TRBV9; CDR3: ASSVDEGVGEKLF
J: TRBJ2-5; V: TRBV9; CDR3: ASSPLAGVETQY
J: TRBJ2-3; V: TRBV11-3; CDR3: ASSLGRETQQY
J: TRBJ1-2; V: TRBV30; CDR3: AWSGPPGGVVSDGYT
J: TRBJ2-1; V: TRBV19; CDR3: ASSIGSAYGEQF
J: TRBJ2-3; V: TRBV28; CDR3: ASSARLAGEVDTQY
J: TRBJ1-1; V: TRBV18; CDR3: ASSPLVNTEAF
J: TRBJ2-7; V: TRBV5-1; CDR3: ASSLEVPGGQY
J: TRBJ1-1; V: TRBV5-1; CDR3: ASSSQGATEAF
J: TRBJ1-1; V: TRBV10-3; CDR3: AISAAGEYTEAF
J: TRBJ2-6; V: TRBV5-6; CDR3: ASSLYEAGGPTGANVLT
J: TRBJ2-4; V: TRBV18; CDR3: ASSPRGTAENIQY
J: TRBJ2-3; V: TRBV6-2/TRBV6-3; CDR3: ASSYSREGTDTQY
J: TRBJ2-1; V: TRBV18; CDR3: ASSRPGGQSHNEQF
J: TRBJ2-7; V: TRBV12-3/TRBV12-4; CDR3: ASWAGISYEQY
J: TRBJ2-2; V: TRBV7-8; CDR3: ASSLVLLAAGRHTGELF
J: TRBJ1-5; V: TRBV6-2/TRBV6-3; CDR3: ASSYPDRVKGPQH
J: TRBJ2-5; V: TRBV19; CDR3: ASSDRVGETQY
J: TRBJ1-5; V: TRBV29-1; CDR3: SALTGGNQPQH
J: TRBJ2-2; V: TRBV5-1; CDR3: ASSLDSSTGELF
J: TRBJ2-5; V: TRBV7-6; CDR3: ASSLGNRGTGETQY
J: TRBJ2-3; V: TRBV6-4; CDR3: ASSDSQGADTQY
J: TRBJ2-1; V: TRBV12-3/TRBV12-4; CDR3: ASRTVNNEQF
J: TRBJ1-2; V: TRBV7-2; CDR3: ASSPRTGGDVYGYT
J: TRBJ1-1; V: TRBV11-3; CDR3: ASSPYGRSSEAF
J: TRBJ2-5; V: TRBV19; CDR3: ASSAGPGETQY
J: TRBJ2-3; V: TRBV3-1/TRBV3-2; CDR3: ASSPDRGYTDTQY
J: TRBJ1-6; V: TRBV11-2; CDR3: ASSRSSYNSPLH
J: TRBJ2-3; V: TRBV14; CDR3: ASSQEMTQDTQY
J: TRBJ2-3; V: TRBV7-2; CDR3: ASSPLSSTDTQY
J: TRBJ1-6; V: TRBV30; CDR3: AWRPSDRPFSSPLH